The clone carrying this T cell receptor beta chain was seen more than once but under ten times. The antigen is undetermined. These data are taken from a study of PD-1 blockade in classical Hodgkin lymphoma. Data came from immunoSEQ multiplex PCR; TCRdb stores just in-frame clones and leaves some out. In the table there are roughly 7,500 clones, around three fifths of which are singletons. General study points: Why repertoires differed is undefined; disease activity or prior therapy possibly contributed.

This CDR3 has 15 amino acids. With V trimmed by 2 bases and J by 4 bases, 5 bases remained unmatched. Germline loops: CDR1 SNHLY, CDR2 FYNNEI. Stated time point: cycle 4 day 1 (C4D1), after more than 5 weeks of nivolumab. Every patient was affected by relapse after autologous stem cell transplantation, while exposure to brentuximab vedotin was not uniform. Applied to thawed PBMCs, magnetic negative selection was the method used to isolate CD8+ T cells. This specimen was CD8+ T cells from blood, taken before the fourth cycle of nivolumab. The rearrangement joins TRBV2 to TRBJ2-7; TRBD2 matches 10 bases. The TCR comes from a human donor with classical Hodgkin lymphoma. The CDR3 DNA reads TGTGCCAGCAGTGAACTAGCGGGAGCTAGGTACGAGCAGTACTTC. Its protein product is CASSELAGARYEQYF.